This T cell receptor (beta chain) was observed in a study of control samples from healthy donors and cancer patients. CDR1 LGHDT and CDR2 YNNKEL come from the germline V gene (reference sequence). Deletions cut 4 bases from V and 0 bases from J, with 3 bases between. The length of the CDR3 is 12 residues. This table comes from immunoSEQ multiplex PCR, and its TCRdb copy is limited to in-frame clones, with some not included. The sample yields 150,000 or so clones, 70% to 90% seen once. This rearrangement joins TRBV3-1 (or the pseudogene TRBV3-2) to TRBJ1-1; D not resolved. The source material was blood. This TCR came from a man aged 25-45 years in good health. This CDR3 reads CASSLVNTEAFF. The DNA of the CDR3 is TGTGCCAGCAGCCTTGTGAACACTGAAGCTTTCTTT.